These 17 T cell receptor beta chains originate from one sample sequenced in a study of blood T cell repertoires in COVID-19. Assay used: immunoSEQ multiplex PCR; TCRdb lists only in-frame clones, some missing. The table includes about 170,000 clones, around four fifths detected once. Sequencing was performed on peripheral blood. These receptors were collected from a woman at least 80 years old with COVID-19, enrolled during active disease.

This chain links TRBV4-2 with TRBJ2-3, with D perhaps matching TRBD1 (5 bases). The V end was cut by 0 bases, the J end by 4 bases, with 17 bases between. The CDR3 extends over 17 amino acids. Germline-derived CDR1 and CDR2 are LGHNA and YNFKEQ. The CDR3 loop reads CASSQDYGFGAPDTQYF. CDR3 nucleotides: TGTGCCAGCAGCCAAGACTACGGCTTTGGGGCCCCAGATACGCAGTATTTT.

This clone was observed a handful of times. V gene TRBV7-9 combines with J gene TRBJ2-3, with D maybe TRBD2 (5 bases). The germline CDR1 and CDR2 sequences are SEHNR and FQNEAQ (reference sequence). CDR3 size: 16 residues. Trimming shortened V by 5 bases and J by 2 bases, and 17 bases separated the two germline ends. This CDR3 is CASSQRPSRNTDTQYF. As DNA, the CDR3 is TGTGCCAGCAGCCAGCGGCCGAGCCGGAACACAGATACGCAGTATTTT.

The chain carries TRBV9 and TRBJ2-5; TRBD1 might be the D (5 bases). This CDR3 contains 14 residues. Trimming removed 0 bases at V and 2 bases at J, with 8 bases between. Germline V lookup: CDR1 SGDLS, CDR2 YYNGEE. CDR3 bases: TGTGCCAGCAGCGTAGGTGGGGCGCAAGAGACCCAGTACTTC. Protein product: CASSVGGAQETQYF.

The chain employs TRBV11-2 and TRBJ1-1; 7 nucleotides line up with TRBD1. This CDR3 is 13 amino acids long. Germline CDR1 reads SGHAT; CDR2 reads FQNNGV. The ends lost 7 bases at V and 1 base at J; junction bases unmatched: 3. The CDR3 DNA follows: TGTGCCAGCACAAGACAGGGGAACACTGAAGCTTTCTTT. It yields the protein CASTRQGNTEAFF.

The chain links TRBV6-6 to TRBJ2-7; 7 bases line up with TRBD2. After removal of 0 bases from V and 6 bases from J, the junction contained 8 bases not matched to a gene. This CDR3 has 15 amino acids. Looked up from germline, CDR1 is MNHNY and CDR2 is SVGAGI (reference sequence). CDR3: CASSYSTVGGLEQYF. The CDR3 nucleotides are TGTGCCAGCAGTTACTCGACTGTGGGAGGGCTCGAGCAGTACTTC.

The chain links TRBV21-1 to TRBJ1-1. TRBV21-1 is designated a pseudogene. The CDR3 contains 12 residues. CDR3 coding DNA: TGTGCCAGCCGAGGGATGGGGATCGGTATCGTCTTT. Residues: CASRGMGIGIVF.

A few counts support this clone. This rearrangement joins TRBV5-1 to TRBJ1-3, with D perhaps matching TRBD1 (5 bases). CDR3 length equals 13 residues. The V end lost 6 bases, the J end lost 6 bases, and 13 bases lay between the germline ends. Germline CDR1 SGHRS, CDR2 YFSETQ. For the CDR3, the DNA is TGCGCCAGCAAAGAAGCAGGGTCAAACACCATATATTTT. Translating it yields CASKEAGSNTIYF.

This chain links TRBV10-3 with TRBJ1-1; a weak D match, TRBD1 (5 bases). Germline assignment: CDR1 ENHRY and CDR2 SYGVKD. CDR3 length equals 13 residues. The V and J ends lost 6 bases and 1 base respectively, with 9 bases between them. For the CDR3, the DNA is TGTGCCATCAGGGACAAAGGGAACACTGAAGCTTTCTTT. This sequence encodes CAIRDKGNTEAFF.

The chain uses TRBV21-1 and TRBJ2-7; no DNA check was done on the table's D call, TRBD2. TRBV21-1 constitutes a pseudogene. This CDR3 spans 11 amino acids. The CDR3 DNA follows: TGTGCCAGCCGCCGGGGCTACGAGCAGTACTTC. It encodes CASRRGYEQYF.

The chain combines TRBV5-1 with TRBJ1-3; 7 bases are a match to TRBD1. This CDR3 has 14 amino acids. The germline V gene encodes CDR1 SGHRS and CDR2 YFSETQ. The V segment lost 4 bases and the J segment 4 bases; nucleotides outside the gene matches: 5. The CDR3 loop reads CASSGQGGGNTIYF. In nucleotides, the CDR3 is TGCGCCAGCAGCGGTCAGGGGGGAGGAAACACCATATATTTT.

The CDR3 here is CASSHSSFYNEQFF. The CDR3 coding sequence is TGTGCCAGCAGCCATTCTAGCTTCTACAATGAGCAGTTCTTC. The chain recombines TRBV7-2 with TRBJ2-1; a weak D match, TRBD2 (5 bases). V was pared by 5 bases and J by 3 bases, with 11 bases between. The germline V gene has CDR1 SGHTA and CDR2 FQGNSA. The CDR3 has 14 residues.

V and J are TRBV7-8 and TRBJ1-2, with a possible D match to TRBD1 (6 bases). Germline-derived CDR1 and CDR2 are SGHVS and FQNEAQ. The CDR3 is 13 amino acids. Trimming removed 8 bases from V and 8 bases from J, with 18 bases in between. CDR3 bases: TGTGCCAGCGAGAAAGGGGGAAGTAAGGGCTACACCTTC. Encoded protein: CASEKGGSKGYTF.

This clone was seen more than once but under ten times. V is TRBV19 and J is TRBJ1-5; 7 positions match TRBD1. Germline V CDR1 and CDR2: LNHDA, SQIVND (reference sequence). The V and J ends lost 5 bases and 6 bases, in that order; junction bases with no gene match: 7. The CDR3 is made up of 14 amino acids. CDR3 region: CASSLQGVPQPQHF. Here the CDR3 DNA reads TGTGCCAGTAGTCTGCAGGGGGTCCCTCAGCCCCAGCATTTT.

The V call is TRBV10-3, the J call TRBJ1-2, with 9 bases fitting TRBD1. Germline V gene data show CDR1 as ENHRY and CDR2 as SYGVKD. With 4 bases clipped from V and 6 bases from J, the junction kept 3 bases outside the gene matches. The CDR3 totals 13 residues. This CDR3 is CAISGGQGNGYTF. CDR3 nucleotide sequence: TGTGCCATCAGTGGGGGACAGGGTAATGGCTACACCTTC.

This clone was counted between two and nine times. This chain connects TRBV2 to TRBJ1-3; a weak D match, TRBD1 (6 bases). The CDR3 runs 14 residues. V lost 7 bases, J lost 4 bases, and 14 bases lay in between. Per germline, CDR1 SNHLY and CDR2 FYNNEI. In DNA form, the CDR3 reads TGTGCCAGCATTGCAGGGGCCCTCGGAAACACCATATATTTT. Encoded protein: CASIAGALGNTIYF. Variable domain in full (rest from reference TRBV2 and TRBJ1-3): EPEVTQTPSHQVTQMGQEVILRCVPISNHLYFYWYRQILGQKVEFLVSFYNNEISEKSEIFDDQFSVERPDGSNFTLKIRSTKLEDSAMYFCASIAGALGNTIYFGEGSWLTVV.

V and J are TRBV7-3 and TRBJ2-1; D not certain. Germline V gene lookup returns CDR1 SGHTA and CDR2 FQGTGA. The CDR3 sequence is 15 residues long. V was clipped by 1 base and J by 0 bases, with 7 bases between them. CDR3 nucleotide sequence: TGTGCCAGCAGCTTAAGTCCGGTCTCCTACAATGAGCAGTTCTTC. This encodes CASSLSPVSYNEQFF.

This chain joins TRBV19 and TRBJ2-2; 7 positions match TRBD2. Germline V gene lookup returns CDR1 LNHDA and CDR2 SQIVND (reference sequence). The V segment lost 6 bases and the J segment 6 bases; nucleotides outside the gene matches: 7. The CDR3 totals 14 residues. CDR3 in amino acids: CASSGGSRPGELFF. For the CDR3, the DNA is TGTGCCAGTAGCGGGGGGAGTAGGCCCGGGGAGCTGTTTTTT.